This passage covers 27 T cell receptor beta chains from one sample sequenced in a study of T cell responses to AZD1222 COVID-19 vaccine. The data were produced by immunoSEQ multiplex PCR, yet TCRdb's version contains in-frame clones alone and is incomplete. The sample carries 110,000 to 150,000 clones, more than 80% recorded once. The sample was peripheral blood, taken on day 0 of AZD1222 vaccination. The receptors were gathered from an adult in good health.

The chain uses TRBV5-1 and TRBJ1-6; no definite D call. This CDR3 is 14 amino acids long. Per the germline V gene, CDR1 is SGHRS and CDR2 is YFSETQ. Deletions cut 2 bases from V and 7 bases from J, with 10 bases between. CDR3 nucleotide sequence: TGCGCCAGCAGCTTCGAGACTAGGAATTCACCCCTCCACTTT. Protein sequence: CASSFETRNSPLHF.

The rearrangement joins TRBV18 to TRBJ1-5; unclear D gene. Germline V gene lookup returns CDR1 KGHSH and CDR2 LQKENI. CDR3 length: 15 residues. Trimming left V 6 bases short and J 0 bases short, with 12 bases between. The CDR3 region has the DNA TGTGCCAGCTCGACGGGCACGAATAGCAATCAGCCCCAGCATTTT. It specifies CASSTGTNSNQPQHF.

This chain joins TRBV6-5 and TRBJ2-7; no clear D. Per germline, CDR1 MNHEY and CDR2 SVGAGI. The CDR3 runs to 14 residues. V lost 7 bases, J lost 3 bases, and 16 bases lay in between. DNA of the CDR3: TGTGCCAGCAACGCCGGCACCCCCCTCTACGAGCAGTACTTC. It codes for CASNAGTPLYEQYF.

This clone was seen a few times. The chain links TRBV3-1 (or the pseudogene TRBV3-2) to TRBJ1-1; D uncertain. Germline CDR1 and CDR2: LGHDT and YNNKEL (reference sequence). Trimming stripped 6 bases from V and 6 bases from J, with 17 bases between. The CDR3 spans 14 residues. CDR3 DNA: TGTGCCAGCAGGAGGACGGGCGGAGTGTCTGAAGCTTTCTTT. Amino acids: CASRRTGGVSEAFF.

The CDR3 reads CASSNTAKNIQYF. CDR3 DNA: TGTGCCAGCAGTAATACGGCCAAAAACATTCAGTACTTC. The gene calls are TRBV3-1 (or the pseudogene TRBV3-2) and TRBJ2-4; no definite D call. In germline, CDR1 is LGHDT, CDR2 YNNKEL (reference sequence). V lost 6 bases and J 1 base, leaving 7 bases between the germline ends. The CDR3 runs 13 residues.

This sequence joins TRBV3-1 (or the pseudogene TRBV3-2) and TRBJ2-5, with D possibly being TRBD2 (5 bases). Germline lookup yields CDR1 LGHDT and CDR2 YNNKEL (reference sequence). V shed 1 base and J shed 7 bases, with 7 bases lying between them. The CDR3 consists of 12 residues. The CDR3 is CASSQAGGTQYF. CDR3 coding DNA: TGTGCCAGCAGCCAAGCCGGAGGGACCCAGTACTTC.

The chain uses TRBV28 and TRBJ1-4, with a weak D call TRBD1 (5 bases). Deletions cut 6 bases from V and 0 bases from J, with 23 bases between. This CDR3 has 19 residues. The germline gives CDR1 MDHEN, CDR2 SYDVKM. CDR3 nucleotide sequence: TGTGCCAGCAGGGGAACGGGGCTTATACCGCTGGCAACTAATGAAAAACTGTTTTTT. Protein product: CASRGTGLIPLATNEKLFF.

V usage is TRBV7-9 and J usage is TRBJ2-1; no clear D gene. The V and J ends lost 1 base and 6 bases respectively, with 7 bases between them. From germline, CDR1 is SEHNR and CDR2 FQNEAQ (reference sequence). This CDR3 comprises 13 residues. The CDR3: CASSLVGFNEQFF. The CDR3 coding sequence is TGTGCCAGCAGCTTAGTCGGTTTCAATGAGCAGTTCTTC.

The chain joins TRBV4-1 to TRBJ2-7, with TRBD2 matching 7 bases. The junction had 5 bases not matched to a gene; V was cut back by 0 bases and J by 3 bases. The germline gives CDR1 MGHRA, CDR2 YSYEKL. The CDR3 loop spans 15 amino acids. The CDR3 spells CASSQDRGTNYEQYF. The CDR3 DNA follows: TGCGCCAGCAGCCAAGACAGAGGGACTAACTACGAGCAGTACTTC.

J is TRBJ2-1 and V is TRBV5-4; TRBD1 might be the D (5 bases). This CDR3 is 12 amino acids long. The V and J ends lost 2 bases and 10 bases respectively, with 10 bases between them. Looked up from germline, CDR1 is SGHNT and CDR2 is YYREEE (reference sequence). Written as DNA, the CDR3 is TGTGCCAGCAGCTTATCAGGGTCGGAGCAGTTCTTC. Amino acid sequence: CASSLSGSEQFF.

Here the CDR3 reads CASSQFSNSPLHF. The DNA for the CDR3 is TGTGCCAGCAGCCAATTTAGTAATTCACCCCTCCACTTT. The chain combines TRBV3-1 (or the pseudogene TRBV3-2) with TRBJ1-6, with unresolved D. CDR1 LGHDT and CDR2 YNNKEL come from the germline V gene (reference sequence). Trimming removed 2 bases at V and 6 bases at J, with 5 bases between. This CDR3 is built from 13 residues.

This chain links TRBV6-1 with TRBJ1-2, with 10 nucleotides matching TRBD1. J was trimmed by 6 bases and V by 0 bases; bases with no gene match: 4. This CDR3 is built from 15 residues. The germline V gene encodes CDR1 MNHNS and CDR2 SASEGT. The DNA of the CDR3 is TGTGCCAGCAGTGAAGCACTGGACAGGGGGGATGGCTACACCTTC. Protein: CASSEALDRGDGYTF.

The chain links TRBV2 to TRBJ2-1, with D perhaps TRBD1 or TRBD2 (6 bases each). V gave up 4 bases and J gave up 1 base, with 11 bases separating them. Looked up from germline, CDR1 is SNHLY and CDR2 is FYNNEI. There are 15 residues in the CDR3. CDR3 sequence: CASSGGAGSYNEQFF. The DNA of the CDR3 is TGTGCCAGCAGTGGGGGGGCAGGGTCCTACAATGAGCAGTTCTTC.

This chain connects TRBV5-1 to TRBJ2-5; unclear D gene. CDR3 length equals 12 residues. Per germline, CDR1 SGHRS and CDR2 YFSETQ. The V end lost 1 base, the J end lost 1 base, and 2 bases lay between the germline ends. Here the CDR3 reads CASSLSQETQYF. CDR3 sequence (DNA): TGCGCCAGCAGCTTGTCCCAAGAGACCCAGTACTTC.

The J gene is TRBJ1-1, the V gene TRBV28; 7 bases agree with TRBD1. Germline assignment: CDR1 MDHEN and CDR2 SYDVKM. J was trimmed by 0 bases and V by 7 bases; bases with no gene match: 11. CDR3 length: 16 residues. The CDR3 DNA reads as TGTGCCAGCACCGAGAACAGGGGACTTATGAACACTGAAGCTTTCTTT. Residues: CASTENRGLMNTEAFF.

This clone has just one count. The CDR3 bases are TGTGCCAGCAGCCAGGGGTCGACCTACGAGCAGTACTTC. It codes for CASSQGSTYEQYF. This sequence joins TRBV6-5 and TRBJ2-7; weak D call: TRBD1 (6 bases). V was trimmed by 6 bases and J by 2 bases, leaving 11 bases between them. Germline loops: CDR1 MNHEY, CDR2 SVGAGI. The CDR3 contains 13 residues.

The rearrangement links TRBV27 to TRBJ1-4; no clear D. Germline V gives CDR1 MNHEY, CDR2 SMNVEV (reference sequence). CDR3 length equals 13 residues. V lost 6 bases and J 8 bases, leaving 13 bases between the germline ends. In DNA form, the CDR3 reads TGTGCCAGCAGGGCTGACTGGGCGGAAAAACTGTTTTTT. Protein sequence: CASRADWAEKLFF. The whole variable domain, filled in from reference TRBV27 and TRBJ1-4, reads EAQVTQNPRYLITVTGKKLTVTCSQNMNHEYMSWYRQDPGLGLRQIYYSMNVEVTDKGDVPEGYKVSRKEKRNFPLILESPSPNQTSLYFCASRADWAEKLFFGSGTQLSVL.

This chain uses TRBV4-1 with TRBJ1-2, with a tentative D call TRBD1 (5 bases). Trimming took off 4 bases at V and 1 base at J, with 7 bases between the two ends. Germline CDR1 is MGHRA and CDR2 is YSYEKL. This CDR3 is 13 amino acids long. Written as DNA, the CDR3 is TGCGCCAGCAGCCCCGGGGGTAACTATGGCTACACCTTC. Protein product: CASSPGGNYGYTF.

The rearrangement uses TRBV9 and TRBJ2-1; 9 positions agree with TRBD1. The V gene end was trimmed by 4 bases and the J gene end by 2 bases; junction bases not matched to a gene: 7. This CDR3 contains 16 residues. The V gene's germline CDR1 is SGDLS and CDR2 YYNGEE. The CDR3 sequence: CASSPWTGDTYNEQFF. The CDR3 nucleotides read TGTGCCAGCAGCCCCTGGACAGGGGACACCTACAATGAGCAGTTCTTC.

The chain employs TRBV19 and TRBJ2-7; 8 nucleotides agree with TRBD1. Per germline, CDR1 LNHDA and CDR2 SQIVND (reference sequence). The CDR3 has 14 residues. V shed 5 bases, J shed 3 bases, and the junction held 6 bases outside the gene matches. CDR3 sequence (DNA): TGTGCCAGTAGTTCCTGGACAGGGAACTACGAGCAGTACTTC. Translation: CASSSWTGNYEQYF.

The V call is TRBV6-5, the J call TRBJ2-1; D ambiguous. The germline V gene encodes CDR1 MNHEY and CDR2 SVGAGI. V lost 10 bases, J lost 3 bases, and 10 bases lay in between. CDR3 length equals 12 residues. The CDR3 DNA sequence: TGTGCCACCAGAACAGACTACAATGAGCAGTTCTTC. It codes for CATRTDYNEQFF.

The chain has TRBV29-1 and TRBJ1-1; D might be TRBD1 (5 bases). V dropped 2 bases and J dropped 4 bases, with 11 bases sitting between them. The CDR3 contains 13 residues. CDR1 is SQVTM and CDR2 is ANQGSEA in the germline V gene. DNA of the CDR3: TGCAGCGTTGAAAGTCCGGGGGGCACTGAAGCTTTCTTT. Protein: CSVESPGGTEAFF.

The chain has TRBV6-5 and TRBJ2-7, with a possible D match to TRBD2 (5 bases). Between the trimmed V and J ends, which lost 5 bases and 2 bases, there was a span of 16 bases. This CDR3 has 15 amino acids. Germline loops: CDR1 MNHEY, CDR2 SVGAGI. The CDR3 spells CASSLLAALPYEQYF. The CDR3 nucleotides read TGTGCCAGCAGTCTCCTAGCAGCTCTCCCCTACGAGCAGTACTTC.

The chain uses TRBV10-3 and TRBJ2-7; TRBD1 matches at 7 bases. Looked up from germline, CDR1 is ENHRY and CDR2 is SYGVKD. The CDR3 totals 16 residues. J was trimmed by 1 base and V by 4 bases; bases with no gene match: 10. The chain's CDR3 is CAISGYRDRGSYEQYF. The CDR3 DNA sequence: TGTGCCATCAGTGGATACCGGGACAGAGGATCCTACGAGCAGTACTTC.

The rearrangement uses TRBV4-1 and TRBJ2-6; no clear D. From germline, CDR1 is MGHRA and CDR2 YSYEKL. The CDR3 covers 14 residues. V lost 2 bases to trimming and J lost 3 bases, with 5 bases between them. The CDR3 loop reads CASSQIFGANVLTF. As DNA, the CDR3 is TGCGCCAGCAGCCAAATATTTGGGGCCAACGTCCTGACTTTC.

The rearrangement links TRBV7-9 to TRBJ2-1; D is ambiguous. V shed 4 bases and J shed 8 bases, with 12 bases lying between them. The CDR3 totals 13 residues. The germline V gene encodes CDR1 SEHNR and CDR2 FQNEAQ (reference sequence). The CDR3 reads CASSSHNEDEQFF. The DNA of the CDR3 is TGTGCCAGCAGCTCCCACAACGAGGATGAGCAGTTCTTC.

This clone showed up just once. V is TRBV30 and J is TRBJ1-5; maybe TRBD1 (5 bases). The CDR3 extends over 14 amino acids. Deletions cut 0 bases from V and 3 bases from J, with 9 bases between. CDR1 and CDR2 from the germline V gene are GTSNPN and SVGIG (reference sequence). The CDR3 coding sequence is TGTGCCTGGAGTGTCTTGGGACTCAATCAGCCCCAGCATTTT. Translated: CAWSVLGLNQPQHF.